Given below is one TCR beta chain in context. The target antigen is unknown. The data are from a study of regulatory T cells in long-lasting Graves disease. Overall study: The study counted Graves' disease as persistent given over 5 years of antithyroid drugs and positive TSH receptor antibodies.

Whole-study findings and limits: Persistent disease preferred TRBV28, TRBJ1-2 and TRBJ2-5.

CDR1 DFQATT and CDR2 SNEGSKA come from the germline V gene (reference sequence). V lost 2 bases and J 10 bases, leaving 11 bases between the germline ends. The CDR3 loop spans 11 amino acids. As for time point: persistent/refractory GD, antithyroid drugs over 5 years with positive TRAb. Isolated PBMC RNA provided the starting material for the TCR library. The patients were enrolled through endocrinology in Xi'an, China. Arm-PCR of CDR3 regions with iRepertoire HTBI primers generated TCR beta libraries. TCRdb independently ran MiXCR on the multiplex PCR reads; one entry per CDR3 protein. Among approximately 400,000 distinct CDR3 sequences listed, roughly 24% were seen once.

This sample comprised peripheral blood mononuclear cells (PBMCs), obtained when the disease was refractory, from a patient treated with antithyroid drugs. The sequence derives from a woman aged 40 to 50 with Graves disease. V gene TRBV20-1 combines with J gene TRBJ1-1, with D unclear. The CDR3 DNA reads TGCAGTGCTAGACGGCCTGGTGGAGCTTTCTTT. Protein: CSARRPGGAFF.